This T cell receptor beta chain was recovered during a study of patients and donors after allogeneic stem cell transplantation. The CDR3 contains 17 residues. Per the germline V gene, CDR1 is MNHEY and CDR2 is SMNVEV (reference sequence). V lost 0 bases and J lost 1; bases outside the gene matches: 7. TCRdb reprocessed the RT-PCR reads with MiXCR, giving one entry per CDR3 protein. The table records over 400,000 distinct CDR3 sequences, roughly 17% of them present only once. The chain uses TRBV27 and TRBJ2-7; 9 bases fit TRBD2. Sequencing was performed on blood, either unsorted or a sorted T cell fraction (not recorded which). This sequence was found in a human donor who was either an allogeneic HSCT recipient or a stem cell or donor lymphocyte infusion donor (not recorded which). It is not recorded whose cells these are; they may come from a transplant donor. The CDR3 coding sequence is TGTGCCAGCAGTTTATCCGGGCGGGAGGGCCCGTCCTACGAGCAGTACTTC. This codes for CASSLSGREGPSYEQYF.